A single TCR beta chain is shown here with its context. The entry originates in a study of T cell responses to AZD1222 COVID-19 vaccine. The repertoire was sequenced with immunoSEQ multiplex PCR; TCRdb's copy has only in-frame clones and lacks some. The sample carries about 97,000 clones, 70% to 90% recorded once. V dropped 6 bases and J dropped 0 bases, with 14 bases sitting between them. CDR1 is MNHEY, CDR2 SMNVEV, per germline (reference sequence). The CDR3 runs 15 residues. The input for sequencing was peripheral blood, taken on day 0 of AZD1222 vaccination. This TCR derives from an adult in good health. The J gene is TRBJ1-2, the V gene TRBV27; D not certain. CDR3 sequence reads: CASSRAPRSNYGYTF. The CDR3 DNA reads TGTGCCAGCAGCCGGGCCCCAAGATCTAACTATGGCTACACCTTC.